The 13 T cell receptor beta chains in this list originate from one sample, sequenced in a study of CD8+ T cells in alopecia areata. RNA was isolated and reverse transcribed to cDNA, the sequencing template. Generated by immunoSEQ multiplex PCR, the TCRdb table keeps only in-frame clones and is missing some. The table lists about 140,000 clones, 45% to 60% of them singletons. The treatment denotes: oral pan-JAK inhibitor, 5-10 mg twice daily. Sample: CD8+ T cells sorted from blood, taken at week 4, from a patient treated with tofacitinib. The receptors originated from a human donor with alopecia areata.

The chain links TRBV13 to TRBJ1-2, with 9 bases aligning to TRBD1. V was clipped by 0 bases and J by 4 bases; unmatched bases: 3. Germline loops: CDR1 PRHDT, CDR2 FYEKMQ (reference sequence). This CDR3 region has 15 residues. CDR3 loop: CASSLGSDRGYGYTF. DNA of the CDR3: TGTGCCAGCAGCTTAGGCTCGGACAGGGGCTATGGCTACACCTTC.

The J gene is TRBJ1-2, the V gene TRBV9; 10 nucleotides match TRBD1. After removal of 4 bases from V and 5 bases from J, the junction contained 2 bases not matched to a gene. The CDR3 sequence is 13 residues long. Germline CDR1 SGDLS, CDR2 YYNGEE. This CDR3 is CASSPGQGYGYTF. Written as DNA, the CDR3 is TGTGCCAGCAGCCCGGGACAGGGGTATGGCTACACCTTC.

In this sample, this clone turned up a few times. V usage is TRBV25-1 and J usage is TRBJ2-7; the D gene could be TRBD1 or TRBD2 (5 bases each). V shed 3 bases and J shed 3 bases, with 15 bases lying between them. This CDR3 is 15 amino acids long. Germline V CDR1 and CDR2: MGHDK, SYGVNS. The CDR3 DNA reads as TGTGCCAGCAGTGATGACCAGGGAGTACACTACGAGCAGTACTTC. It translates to CASSDDQGVHYEQYF.

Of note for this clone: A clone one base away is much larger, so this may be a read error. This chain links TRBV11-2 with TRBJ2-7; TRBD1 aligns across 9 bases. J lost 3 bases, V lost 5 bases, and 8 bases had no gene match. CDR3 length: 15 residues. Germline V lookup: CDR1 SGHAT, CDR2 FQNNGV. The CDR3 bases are TGTGCCAGCAGCCAAGGGACAGGGTGGGACTACGAGCAGTACTTC. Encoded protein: CASSQGTGWDYEQYF.

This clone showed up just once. CDR3 nucleotides: TGTGCCAGCAGTTTTTCGGCTGGGACAATAAACTATGGCTACACCTTC. Protein sequence: CASSFSAGTINYGYTF. The V gene is TRBV27, the J gene TRBJ1-2; perhaps TRBD1 as D (6 bases). V dropped 3 bases and J dropped 2 bases, with 16 bases sitting between them. This CDR3 contains 16 residues. Germline assignment: CDR1 MNHEY and CDR2 SMNVEV (reference sequence).

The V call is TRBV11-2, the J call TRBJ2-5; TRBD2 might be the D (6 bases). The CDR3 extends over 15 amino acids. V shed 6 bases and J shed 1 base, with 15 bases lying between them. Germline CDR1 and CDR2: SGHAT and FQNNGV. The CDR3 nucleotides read TGTGCCAGCAGGGCATCCGGGACTGGCCAAGAGACCCAGTACTTC. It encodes CASRASGTGQETQYF.

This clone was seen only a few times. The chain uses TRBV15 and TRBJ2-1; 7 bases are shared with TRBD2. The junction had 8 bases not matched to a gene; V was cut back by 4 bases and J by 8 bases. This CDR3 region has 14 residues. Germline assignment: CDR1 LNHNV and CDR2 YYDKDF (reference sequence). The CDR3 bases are TGTGCCACCAGCACTGGACTAGTCGGGTATGAGCAGTTCTTC. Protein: CATSTGLVGYEQFF.

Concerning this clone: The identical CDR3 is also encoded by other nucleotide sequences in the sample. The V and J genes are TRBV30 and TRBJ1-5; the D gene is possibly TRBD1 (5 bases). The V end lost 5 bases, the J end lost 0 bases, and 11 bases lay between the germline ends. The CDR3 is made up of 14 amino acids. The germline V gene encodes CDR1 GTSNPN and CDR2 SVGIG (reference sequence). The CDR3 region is CAWGGENSNQPQHF. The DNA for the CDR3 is TGTGCCTGGGGAGGGGAGAATAGCAATCAGCCCCAGCATTTT.

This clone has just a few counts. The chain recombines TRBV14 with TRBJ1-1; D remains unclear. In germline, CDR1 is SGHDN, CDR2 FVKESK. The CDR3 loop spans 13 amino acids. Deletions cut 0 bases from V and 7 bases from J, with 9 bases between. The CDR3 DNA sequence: TGTGCCAGCAGCCAAGATCGAACGGTTGAAGCTTTCTTT. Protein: CASSQDRTVEAFF.

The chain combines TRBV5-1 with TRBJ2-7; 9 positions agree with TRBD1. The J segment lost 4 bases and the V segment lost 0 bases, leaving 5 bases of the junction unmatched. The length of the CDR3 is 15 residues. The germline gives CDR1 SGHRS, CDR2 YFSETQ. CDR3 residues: CASSLGDRDRYEQYF. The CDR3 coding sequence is TGCGCCAGCAGCTTGGGGGACAGGGATCGTTACGAGCAGTACTTC.

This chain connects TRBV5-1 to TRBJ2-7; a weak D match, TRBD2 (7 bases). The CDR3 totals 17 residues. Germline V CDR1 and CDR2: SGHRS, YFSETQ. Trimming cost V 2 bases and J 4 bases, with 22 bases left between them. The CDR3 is CASSFGRSSGGRYEQYF. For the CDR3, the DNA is TGCGCCAGCAGCTTTGGCCGTTCGTCGGGGGGCCGGTACGAGCAGTACTTC.

The CDR3 bases are TGTGCCTGGAGTGTTCGACAGGGTCACTATGGCTACACCTTC. Its protein product is CAWSVRQGHYGYTF. V gene TRBV30 combines with J gene TRBJ1-2; 7 bases fit TRBD1. Germline loops: CDR1 GTSNPN, CDR2 SVGIG (reference sequence). CDR3 size: 14 residues. Losses at the gene ends were 0 bases for V and 3 bases for J; bases not matched to a gene: 4. Together with reference TRBV30 and TRBJ1-2, the CDR3 gives the full variable domain: SQTIHQWPATLVQPVGSPLSLECTVEGTSNPNLYWYRQAAGRGLQLLFYSVGIGQISSEVPQNLSASRPQDRQFILSSKKLLLSDSGFYLCAWSVRQGHYGYTFGSGTRLTVV.

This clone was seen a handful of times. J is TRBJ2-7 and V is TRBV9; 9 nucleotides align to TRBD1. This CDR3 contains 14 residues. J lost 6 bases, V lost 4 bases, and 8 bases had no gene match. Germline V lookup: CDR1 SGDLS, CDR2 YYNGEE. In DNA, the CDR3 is TGTGCCAGCAGCCCCCGGACAGGGGCGAGCGAGCAGTACTTC. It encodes CASSPRTGASEQYF. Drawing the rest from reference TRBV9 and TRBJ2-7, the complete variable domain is DSGVTQTPKHLITATGQRVTLRCSPRSGDLSVYWYQQSLDQGLQFLIQYYNGEERAKGNILERFSAQQFPDLHSELNLSSLELGDSALYFCASSPRTGASEQYFGPGTRLTVT.